This TCR beta chain was captured by sequencing in a study of metastatic and nonmetastatic thyroid tumors. Every patient underwent thyroid surgery untreated. From the PCR reads, TCRdb re-called clones with MiXCR. The repertoire holds 75,000 to 95,000 clones, over 9.5% seen once, with roughly 10% in the top ten. This clone was found many times. This clonotype was sampled from a female donor with papillary thyroid cancer or a benign thyroid nodule (not recorded which). Some clones in this sample may be carry-over from other donors' samples. The sequenced sample was blood.

The CDR3 sequence: CASSEDRVIEKLFF. CDR3 DNA: TGTGCCAGCAGTGAGGACAGGGTAATTGAAAAACTGTTTTTT. The V call is TRBV2, the J call TRBJ1-4; TRBD1 matches at 8 bases. Germline CDR1 reads SNHLY; CDR2 reads FYNNEI. This CDR3 region has 14 residues. The ends lost 3 bases at V and 7 bases at J; junction bases unmatched: 4.